This T cell receptor (beta chain) was retrieved from a study of shared clonotypes between healthy human individuals. Points from the study as a whole: Relative to their counterparts shared across all four donors, non-shared clonotypes exhibited diminished generation probabilities. Naive subsets generally exceeded memory subsets in estimated richness. An effect of sequencing depth on clonotype sharing among donors was expected.

The repertoire was sequenced with immunoSEQ multiplex PCR; TCRdb's copy has only in-frame clones and lacks some. Found here are roughly 1,500,000 clones, about 98.5% of them singletons; the top ten hold approximately 0.4%. Worth noting for this clone: Antigen unknown.

Source material: naive CD4+ T cells sorted from blood. Subset noted: CD45RA+ positively selected. The TCR comes from a man aged 30 to 39 in good health.

Written as DNA, the CDR3 is TGTGCCAGCAGTAATCAAAGGAACACTGAAGCTTTCTTT. It codes for CASSNQRNTEAFF. The J gene is TRBJ1-1, the V gene TRBV6-5, with no clear D. CDR1 is MNHEY, CDR2 SVGAGI, per germline. This CDR3 has 13 residues. The V end lost 5 bases, the J end lost 1 base, and 8 bases lay between the germline ends.